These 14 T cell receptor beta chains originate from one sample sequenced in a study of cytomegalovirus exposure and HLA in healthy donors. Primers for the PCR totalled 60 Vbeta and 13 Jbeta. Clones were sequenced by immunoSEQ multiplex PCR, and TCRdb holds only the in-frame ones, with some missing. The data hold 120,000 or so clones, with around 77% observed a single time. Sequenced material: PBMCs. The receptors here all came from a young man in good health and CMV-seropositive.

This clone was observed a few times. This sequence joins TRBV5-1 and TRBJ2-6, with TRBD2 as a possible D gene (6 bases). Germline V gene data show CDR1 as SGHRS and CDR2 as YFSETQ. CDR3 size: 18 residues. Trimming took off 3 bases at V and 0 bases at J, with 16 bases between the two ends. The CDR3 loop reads CASSYGREAFSGANVLTF. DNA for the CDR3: TGCGCCAGCAGCTACGGCAGGGAGGCCTTCTCTGGGGCCAACGTCCTGACTTTC.

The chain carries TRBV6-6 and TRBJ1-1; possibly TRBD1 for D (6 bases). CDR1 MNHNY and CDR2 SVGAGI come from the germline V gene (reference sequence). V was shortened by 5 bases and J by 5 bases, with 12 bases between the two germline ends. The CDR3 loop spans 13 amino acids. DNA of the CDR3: TGTGCCAGCAGTATAGACCAGGGGACTGAAGCTTTCTTT. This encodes CASSIDQGTEAFF.

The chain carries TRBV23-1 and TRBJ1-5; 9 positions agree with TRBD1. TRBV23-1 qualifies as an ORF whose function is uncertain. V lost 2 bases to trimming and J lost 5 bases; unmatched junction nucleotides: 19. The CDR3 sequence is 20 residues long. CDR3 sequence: CASSQNEGDRVLSGDQPQHF. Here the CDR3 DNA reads TGCGCCAGCAGTCAAAATGAAGGGGACAGGGTATTATCGGGGGATCAGCCCCAGCATTTT.

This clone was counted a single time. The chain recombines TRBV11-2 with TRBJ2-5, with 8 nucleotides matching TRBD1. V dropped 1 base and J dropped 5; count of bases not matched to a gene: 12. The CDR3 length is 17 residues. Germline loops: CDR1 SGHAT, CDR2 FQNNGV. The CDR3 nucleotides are TGTGCCAGCAGCTTAGGCTCCAGGGGGCAGGAGGAGGAGACCCAGTACTTC. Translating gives CASSLGSRGQEEETQYF. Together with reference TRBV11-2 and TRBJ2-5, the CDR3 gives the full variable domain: EAGVAQSPRYKIIEKRQSVAFWCNPISGHATLYWYQQILGQGPKLLIQFQNNGVVDDSQLPKDRFSAERLKGVDSTLKIQPAKLEDSAVYLCASSLGSRGQEEETQYFGPGTRLLVL.

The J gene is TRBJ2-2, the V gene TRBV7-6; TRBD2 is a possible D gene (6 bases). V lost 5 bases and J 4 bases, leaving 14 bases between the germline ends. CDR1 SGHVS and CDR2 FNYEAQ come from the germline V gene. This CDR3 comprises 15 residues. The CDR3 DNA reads TGTGCCAGCAGCACTCCGGGACTCAGCACCGGGGAGCTGTTTTTT. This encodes CASSTPGLSTGELFF.

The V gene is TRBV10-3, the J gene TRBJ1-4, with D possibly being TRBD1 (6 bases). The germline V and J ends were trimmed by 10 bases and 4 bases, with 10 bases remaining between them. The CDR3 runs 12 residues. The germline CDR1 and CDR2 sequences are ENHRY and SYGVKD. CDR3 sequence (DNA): TGTGCCACACGGACAGATAATGAAAAACTGTTTTTT. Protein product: CATRTDNEKLFF.

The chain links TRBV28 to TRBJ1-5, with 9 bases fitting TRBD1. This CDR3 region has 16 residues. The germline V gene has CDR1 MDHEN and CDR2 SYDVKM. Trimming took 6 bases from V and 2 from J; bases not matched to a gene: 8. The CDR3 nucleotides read TGTGCCAGCAGGGGGGGGACAGGGTTGGGCAATCAGCCCCAGCATTTT. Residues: CASRGGTGLGNQPQHF.

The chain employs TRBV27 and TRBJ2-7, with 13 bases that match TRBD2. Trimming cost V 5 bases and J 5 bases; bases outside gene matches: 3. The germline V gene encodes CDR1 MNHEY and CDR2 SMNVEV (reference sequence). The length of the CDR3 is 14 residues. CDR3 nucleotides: TGTGCCAGCAGTCGACTAGCGGGAGGCAACGAGCAGTACTTC. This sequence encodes CASSRLAGGNEQYF.

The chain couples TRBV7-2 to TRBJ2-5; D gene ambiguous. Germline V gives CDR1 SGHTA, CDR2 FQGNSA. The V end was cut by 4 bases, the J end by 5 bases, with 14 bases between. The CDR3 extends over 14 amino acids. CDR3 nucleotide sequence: TGTGCCAGCAGCTACCCCGCGGAGAGGGAGACCCAGTACTTC. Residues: CASSYPAERETQYF.

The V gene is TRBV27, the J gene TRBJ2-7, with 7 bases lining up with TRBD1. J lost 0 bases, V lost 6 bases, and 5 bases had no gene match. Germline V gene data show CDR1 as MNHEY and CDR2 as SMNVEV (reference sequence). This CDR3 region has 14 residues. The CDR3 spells CASRATGTSYEQYF. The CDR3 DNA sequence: TGTGCCAGCAGGGCGACAGGGACCTCCTACGAGCAGTACTTC.

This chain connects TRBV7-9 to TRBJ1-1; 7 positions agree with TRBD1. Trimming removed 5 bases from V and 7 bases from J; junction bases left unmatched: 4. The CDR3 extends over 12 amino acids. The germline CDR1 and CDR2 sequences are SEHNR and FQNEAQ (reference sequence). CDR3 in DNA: TGTGCCAGCAGCCCTGGGACAGATGAAGCTTTCTTT. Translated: CASSPGTDEAFF. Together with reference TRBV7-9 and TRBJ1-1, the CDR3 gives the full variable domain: DTGVSQNPRHKITKRGQNVTFRCDPISEHNRLYWYRQTLGQGPEFLTYFQNEAQLEKSRLLSDRFSAERPKGSFSTLEIQRTEQGDSAMYLCASSPGTDEAFFGQGTRLTVV.

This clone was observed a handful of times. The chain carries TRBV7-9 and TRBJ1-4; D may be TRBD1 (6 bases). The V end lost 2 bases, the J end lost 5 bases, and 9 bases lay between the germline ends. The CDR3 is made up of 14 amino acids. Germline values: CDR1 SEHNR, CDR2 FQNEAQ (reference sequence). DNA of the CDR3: TGTGCCAGCAGCTTAAGCCAGGGGAATGAAAAACTGTTTTTT. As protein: CASSLSQGNEKLFF.

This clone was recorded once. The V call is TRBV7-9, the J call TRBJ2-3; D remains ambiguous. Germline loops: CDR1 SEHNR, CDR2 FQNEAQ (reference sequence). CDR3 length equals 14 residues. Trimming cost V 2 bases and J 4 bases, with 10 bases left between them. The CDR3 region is CASSLPVHPDTQYF. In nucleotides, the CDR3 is TGTGCCAGCAGCTTACCCGTACATCCAGATACGCAGTATTTT. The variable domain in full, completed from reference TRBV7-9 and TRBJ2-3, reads DTGVSQNPRHKITKRGQNVTFRCDPISEHNRLYWYRQTLGQGPEFLTYFQNEAQLEKSRLLSDRFSAERPKGSFSTLEIQRTEQGDSAMYLCASSLPVHPDTQYFGPGTRLTVL.

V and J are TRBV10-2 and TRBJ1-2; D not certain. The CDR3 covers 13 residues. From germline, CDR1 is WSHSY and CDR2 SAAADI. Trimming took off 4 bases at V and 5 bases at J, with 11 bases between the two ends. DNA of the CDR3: TGCGCCAGCAGTGGCCCCCGCGGGTATGGCTACACCTTC. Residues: CASSGPRGYGYTF.